This T cell receptor beta chain came from a study of control samples from healthy donors and cancer patients. The assay was immunoSEQ multiplex PCR, and TCRdb's table has in-frame clones only and misses some. The sample holds roughly 160,000 clones, roughly 94% seen once. CDR1 is MNHEY, CDR2 SMNVEV, per germline (reference sequence). The V and J ends lost 1 base and 8 bases respectively, with 22 bases between them. The CDR3 extends over 17 amino acids. Material for sequencing was PBMCs. The chain recombines TRBV27 with TRBJ2-3, with D perhaps being TRBD1 or TRBD2 (6 bases each). The receptor comes from a man aged 55 to 70 with colorectal cancer. The CDR3 sequence is CASSLWPPGARGVTQYF. The CDR3 DNA reads TGTGCCAGCAGTTTATGGCCCCCGGGGGCGAGGGGTGTTACGCAGTATTTT.